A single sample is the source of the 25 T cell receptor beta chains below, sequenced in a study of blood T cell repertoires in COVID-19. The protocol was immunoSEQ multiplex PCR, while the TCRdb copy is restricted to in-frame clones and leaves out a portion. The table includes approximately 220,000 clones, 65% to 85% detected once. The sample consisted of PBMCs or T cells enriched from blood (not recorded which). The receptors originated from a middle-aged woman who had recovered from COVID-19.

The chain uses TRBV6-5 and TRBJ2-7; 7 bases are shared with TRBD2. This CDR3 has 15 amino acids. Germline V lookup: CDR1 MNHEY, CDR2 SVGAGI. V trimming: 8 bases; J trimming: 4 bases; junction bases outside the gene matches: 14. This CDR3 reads CASGPSGGKQYEQYF. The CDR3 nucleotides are TGTGCCAGCGGACCTAGCGGCGGGAAACAATACGAGCAGTACTTC.

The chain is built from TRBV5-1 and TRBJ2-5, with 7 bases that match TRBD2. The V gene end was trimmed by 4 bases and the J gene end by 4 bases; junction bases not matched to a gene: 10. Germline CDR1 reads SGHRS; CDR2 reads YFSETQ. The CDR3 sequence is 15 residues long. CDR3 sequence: CASSVFSGGGETQYF. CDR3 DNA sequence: TGCGCCAGCAGCGTGTTTTCGGGAGGTGGAGAGACCCAGTACTTC.

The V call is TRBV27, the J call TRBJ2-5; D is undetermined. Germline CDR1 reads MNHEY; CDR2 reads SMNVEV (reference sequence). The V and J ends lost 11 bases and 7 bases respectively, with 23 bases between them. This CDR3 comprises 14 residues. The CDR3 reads CAHITSKSIGTQYF. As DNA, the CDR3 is TGTGCCCATATAACCTCGAAAAGTATCGGGACCCAGTACTTC.

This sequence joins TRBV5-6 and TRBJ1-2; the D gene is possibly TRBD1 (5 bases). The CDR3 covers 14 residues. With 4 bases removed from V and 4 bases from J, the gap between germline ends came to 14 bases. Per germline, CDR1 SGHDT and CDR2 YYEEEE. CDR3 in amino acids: CASSDIHRIYGYTF. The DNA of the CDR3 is TGTGCCAGCAGCGATATACACAGGATCTATGGCTACACCTTC. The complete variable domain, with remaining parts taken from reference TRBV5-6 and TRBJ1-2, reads DAGVTQSPTHLIKTRGQQVTLRCSPKSGHDTVSWYQQALGQGPQFIFQYYEEEERQRGNFPDRFSGHQFPNYSSELNVNALLLGDSALYLCASSDIHRIYGYTFGSGTRLTVV.

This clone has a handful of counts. The CDR3 reads CASSVSGRSSYEQYF. In DNA, the CDR3 is TGTGCCAGCAGCGTAAGCGGGAGGAGCTCCTACGAGCAGTACTTC. The chain employs TRBV5-4 and TRBJ2-7; 9 positions agree with TRBD2. Per germline, CDR1 SGHNT and CDR2 YYREEE (reference sequence). CDR3 length equals 15 residues. J was trimmed by 0 bases and V by 4 bases; bases with no gene match: 5.

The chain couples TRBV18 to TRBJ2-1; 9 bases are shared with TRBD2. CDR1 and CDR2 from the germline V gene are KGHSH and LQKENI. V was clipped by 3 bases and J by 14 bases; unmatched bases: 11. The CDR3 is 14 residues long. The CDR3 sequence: CASSPTAAGGEKFF. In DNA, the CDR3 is TGTGCCAGCTCACCTACGGCAGCGGGAGGCGAAAAGTTCTTC.

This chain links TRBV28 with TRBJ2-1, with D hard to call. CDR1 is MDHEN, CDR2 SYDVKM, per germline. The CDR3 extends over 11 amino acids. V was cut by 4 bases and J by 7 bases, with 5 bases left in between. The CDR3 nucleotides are TGTGCCAGCAGTTCCCGGAATGAGCAGTTCTTC. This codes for CASSSRNEQFF.

The CDR3 DNA reads TGTGCCAGCAGTTTACTGGAGAGGAGGAACGAGCAGTACTTC. Its translation: CASSLLERRNEQYF. This sequence joins TRBV28 and TRBJ2-7; D perhaps matches TRBD2 (5 bases). The germline V and J ends were trimmed by 2 bases and 5 bases, with 13 bases remaining between them. Germline V gene lookup returns CDR1 MDHEN and CDR2 SYDVKM. The CDR3 covers 14 residues.

CDR3 residues: CASSSGSYAHEQYF. The CDR3 region has the DNA TGTGCCAGCAGTTCCGGGAGCTATGCCCACGAGCAGTACTTC. The chain employs TRBV27 and TRBJ2-7; D is possibly TRBD2 (6 bases). The CDR3 spans 14 residues. Trimming took off 4 bases at V and 5 bases at J, with 15 bases between the two ends. Germline V gene data show CDR1 as MNHEY and CDR2 as SMNVEV (reference sequence).

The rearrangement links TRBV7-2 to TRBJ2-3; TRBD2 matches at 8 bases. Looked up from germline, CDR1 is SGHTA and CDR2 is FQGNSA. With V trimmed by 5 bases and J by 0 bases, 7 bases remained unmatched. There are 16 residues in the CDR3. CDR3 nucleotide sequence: TGTGCCAGCAGCCCGGGGGGGCCTTCTAGCACAGATACGCAGTATTTT. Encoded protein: CASSPGGPSSTDTQYF.

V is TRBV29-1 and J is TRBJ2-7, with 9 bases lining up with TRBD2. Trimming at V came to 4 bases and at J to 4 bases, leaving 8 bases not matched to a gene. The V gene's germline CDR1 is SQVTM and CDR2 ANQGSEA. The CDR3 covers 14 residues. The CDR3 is CSVGIGTSSYEQYF. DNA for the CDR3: TGCAGCGTTGGAATTGGGACTAGCAGTTACGAGCAGTACTTC.

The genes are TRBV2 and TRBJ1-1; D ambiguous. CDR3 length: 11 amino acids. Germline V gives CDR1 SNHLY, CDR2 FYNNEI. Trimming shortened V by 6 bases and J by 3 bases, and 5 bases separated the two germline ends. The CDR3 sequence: CASRSYTEAFF. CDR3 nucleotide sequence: TGTGCCAGCAGATCTTACACTGAAGCTTTCTTT.

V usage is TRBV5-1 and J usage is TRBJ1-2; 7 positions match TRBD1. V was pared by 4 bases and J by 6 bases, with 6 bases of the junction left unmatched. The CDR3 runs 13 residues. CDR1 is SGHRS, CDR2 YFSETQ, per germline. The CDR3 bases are TGCGCCAGCAGCACGGGACAGACAAATGGCTACACCTTC. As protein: CASSTGQTNGYTF.

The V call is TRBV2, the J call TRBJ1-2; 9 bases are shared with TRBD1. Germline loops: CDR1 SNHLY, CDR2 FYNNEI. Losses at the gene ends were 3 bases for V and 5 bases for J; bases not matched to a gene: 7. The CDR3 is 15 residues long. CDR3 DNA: TGTGCCAGCAGTGACACCGACAGGGGGGGGTATGGCTACACCTTC. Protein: CASSDTDRGGYGYTF.

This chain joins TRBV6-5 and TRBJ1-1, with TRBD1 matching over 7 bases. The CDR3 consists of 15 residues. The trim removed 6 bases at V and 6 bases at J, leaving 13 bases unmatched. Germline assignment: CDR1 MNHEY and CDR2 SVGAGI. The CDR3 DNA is TGTGCCAGCAGGGCGACGCAGGGGGGCATTGCTGAAGCTTTCTTT. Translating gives CASRATQGGIAEAFF.

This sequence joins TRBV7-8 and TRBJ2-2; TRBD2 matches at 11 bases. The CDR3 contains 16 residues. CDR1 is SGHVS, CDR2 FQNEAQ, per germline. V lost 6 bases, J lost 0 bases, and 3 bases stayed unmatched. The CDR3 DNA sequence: TGTGCCAGCAGGGCGGGACTAGCGGCGAACACCGGGGAGCTGTTTTTT. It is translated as CASRAGLAANTGELFF.

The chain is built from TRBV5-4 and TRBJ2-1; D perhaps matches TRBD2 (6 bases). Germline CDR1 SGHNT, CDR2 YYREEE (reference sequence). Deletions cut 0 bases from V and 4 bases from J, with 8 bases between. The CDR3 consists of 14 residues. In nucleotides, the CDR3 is TGTGCCAGCAGCTTGGCTAGCGCGTACAATGAGCAGTTCTTC. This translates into CASSLASAYNEQFF.

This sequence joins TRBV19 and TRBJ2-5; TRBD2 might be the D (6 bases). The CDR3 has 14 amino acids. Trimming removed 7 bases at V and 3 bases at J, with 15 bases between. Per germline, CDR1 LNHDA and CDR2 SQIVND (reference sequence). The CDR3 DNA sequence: TGTGCCAGTAAGGCAGAGCGGGCCGAAGAGACCCAGTACTTC. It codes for CASKAERAEETQYF.

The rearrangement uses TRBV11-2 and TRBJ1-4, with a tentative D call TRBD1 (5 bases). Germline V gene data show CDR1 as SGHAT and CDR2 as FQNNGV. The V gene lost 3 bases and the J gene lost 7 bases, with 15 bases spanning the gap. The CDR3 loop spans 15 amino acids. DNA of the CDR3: TGTGCCAGCAGCTTCGGCCAGGGCAGAGGTGAAAAACTGTTTTTT. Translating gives CASSFGQGRGEKLFF.

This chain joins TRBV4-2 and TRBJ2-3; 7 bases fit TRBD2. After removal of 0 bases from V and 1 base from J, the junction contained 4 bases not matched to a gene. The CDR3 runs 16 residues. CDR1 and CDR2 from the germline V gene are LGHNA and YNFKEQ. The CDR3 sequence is CASSQESSGGTDTQYF. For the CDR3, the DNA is TGTGCCAGCAGCCAAGAGTCCAGCGGGGGCACAGATACGCAGTATTTT.

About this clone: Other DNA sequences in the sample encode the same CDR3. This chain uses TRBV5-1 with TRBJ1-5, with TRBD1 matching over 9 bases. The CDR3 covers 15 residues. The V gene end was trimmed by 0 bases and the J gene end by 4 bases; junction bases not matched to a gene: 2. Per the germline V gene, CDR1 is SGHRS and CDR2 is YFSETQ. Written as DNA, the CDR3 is TGCGCCAGCAGCTTGGATGGACAGGGGAATCAGCCCCAGCATTTT. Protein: CASSLDGQGNQPQHF.

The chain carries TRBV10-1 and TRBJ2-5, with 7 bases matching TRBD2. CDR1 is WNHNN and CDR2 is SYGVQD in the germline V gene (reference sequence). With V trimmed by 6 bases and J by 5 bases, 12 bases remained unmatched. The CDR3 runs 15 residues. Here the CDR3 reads CASSRNAGVGETQYF. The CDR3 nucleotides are TGCGCCAGCAGCCGAAATGCGGGAGTGGGGGAGACCCAGTACTTC.

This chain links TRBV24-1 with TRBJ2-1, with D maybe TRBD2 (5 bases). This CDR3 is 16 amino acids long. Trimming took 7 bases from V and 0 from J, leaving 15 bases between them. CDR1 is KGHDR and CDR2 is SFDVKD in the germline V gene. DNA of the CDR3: TGTGCCACCAGCCCACTTAGCGCCAGCTCCTACAATGAGCAGTTCTTC. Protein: CATSPLSASSYNEQFF.

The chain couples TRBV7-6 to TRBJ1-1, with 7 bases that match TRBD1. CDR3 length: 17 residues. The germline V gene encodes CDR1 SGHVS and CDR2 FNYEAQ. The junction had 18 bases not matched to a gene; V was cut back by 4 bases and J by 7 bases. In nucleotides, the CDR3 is TGTGCCAGCAGCTCAAACAACAGGGGCAGGAGACATAATGAAGCTTTCTTT. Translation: CASSSNNRGRRHNEAFF.

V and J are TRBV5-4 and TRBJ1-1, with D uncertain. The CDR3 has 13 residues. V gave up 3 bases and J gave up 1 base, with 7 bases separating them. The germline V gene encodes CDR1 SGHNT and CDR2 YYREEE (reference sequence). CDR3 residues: CASSSDWNTEAFF. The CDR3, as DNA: TGTGCCAGCAGCTCCGACTGGAACACTGAAGCTTTCTTT.